Each of the 10 T cell receptor beta chains below was sequenced from the same sample in a study of high-grade serous ovarian cancer treatment subgroups. Produced via immunoSEQ multiplex PCR; TCRdb's table is partial and in-frame only. The table records about 11,000 clones, around 86% of them present only once. Tumor samples were taken before definitive surgery or chemotherapy. The specimen was tumor tissue. The receptors stem from a human donor with high-grade serous ovarian cancer.

This sequence joins TRBV6-5 and TRBJ2-3; D not certain. The CDR3 has 14 amino acids. V was clipped by 4 bases and J by 4 bases, with 12 bases between them. Germline CDR1 and CDR2: MNHEY and SVGAGI. CDR3 sequence: CASSFYAGSDTQYF. The CDR3 DNA reads as TGTGCCAGCAGTTTTTATGCAGGTTCAGATACGCAGTATTTT.

The rearrangement joins TRBV9 to TRBJ2-3; TRBD2 agrees at 9 bases. The V gene's germline CDR1 is SGDLS and CDR2 YYNGEE. V dropped 0 bases and J dropped 6; count of bases not matched to a gene: 11. The CDR3 loop spans 17 amino acids. Here the CDR3 reads CASSVVGGRAGKDTQYF. As DNA, the CDR3 is TGTGCCAGCAGCGTAGTAGGCGGGAGGGCCGGTAAGGATACGCAGTATTTT.

V usage is TRBV27 and J usage is TRBJ2-5, with 12 positions matching TRBD2. The CDR3 extends over 18 amino acids. Germline V CDR1 and CDR2: MNHEY, SMNVEV (reference sequence). Trimming took 5 bases from V and 2 from J; bases not matched to a gene: 12. The CDR3 spells CASSRRPGLAGSQETQYF. The CDR3 nucleotides read TGTGCCAGCAGTCGACGACCTGGACTAGCGGGATCTCAAGAGACCCAGTACTTC.

This chain links TRBV29-1 with TRBJ1-5; D possibly corresponds to TRBD1 (6 bases). The V gene's germline CDR1 is SQVTM and CDR2 ANQGSEA. The CDR3 is 15 amino acids. V was pared by 6 bases and J by 3 bases, with 18 bases between. CDR3 sequence reads: CSVRDTGGDNQPQHF. In nucleotides, the CDR3 is TGCAGCGTGCGGGACACCGGGGGGGACAATCAGCCCCAGCATTTT.

This chain joins TRBV2 and TRBJ2-1; 8 nucleotides agree with TRBD2. The V segment lost 4 bases and the J segment 4 bases; nucleotides outside the gene matches: 6. Germline CDR1 SNHLY, CDR2 FYNNEI. There are 15 residues in the CDR3. Written as DNA, the CDR3 is TGTGCCAGCAGTGTTGTAAGCGGGGGTTACAATGAGCAGTTCTTC. Translation gives CASSVVSGGYNEQFF.

The rearrangement links TRBV4-1 to TRBJ1-5; no firm D call. Germline CDR1 reads MGHRA; CDR2 reads YSYEKL. Trimming removed 1 base from V and 0 bases from J, with 7 bases in between. This CDR3 comprises 15 residues. CDR3 amino acids: CASSQGPYSNQPQHF. The CDR3 nucleotides read TGCGCCAGCAGCCAAGGCCCTTATAGCAATCAGCCCCAGCATTTT.

This clone was picked up one time. The CDR3 protein is CASSYATGTYNEQFF. As DNA, the CDR3 is TGTGCCAGCAGTTACGCGACAGGGACCTACAATGAGCAGTTCTTC. The J gene is TRBJ2-1, the V gene TRBV6-6, with 7 bases fitting TRBD1. The CDR3 is 15 residues long. Germline CDR1 is MNHNY and CDR2 is SVGAGI (reference sequence). V lost 2 bases, J lost 2 bases, and 3 bases stayed unmatched.

This clone was recorded a few times. A junction end diverges from the germline sequence, so it may reflect a read error. CDR3 in DNA: TGTGCCTGGGGTGTCGCCCAGGGTTGGGCGGTTGGAGCTTTCTTT. Its translation is CAWGVAQGWAVGAFF. The chain uses TRBV30 and TRBJ1-1, with D perhaps TRBD1 (5 bases). The CDR3 covers 15 residues. Germline V gives CDR1 GTSNPN, CDR2 SVGIG (reference sequence).

V and J are TRBV29-1 and TRBJ1-2; D gene uncertain. The CDR3 loop spans 12 amino acids. V was pared by 1 base and J by 4 bases, with 7 bases between. The germline gives CDR1 SQVTM, CDR2 ANQGSEA. CDR3 protein: CSVEGAGYGYTF. The CDR3 DNA follows: TGCAGCGTTGAAGGGGCAGGCTATGGCTACACCTTC.

The chain is built from TRBV11-2 and TRBJ2-1; no clear D gene. Deletions cut 1 base from V and 0 bases from J, with 13 bases between. The CDR3 is 17 amino acids. Germline V gene data show CDR1 as SGHAT and CDR2 as FQNNGV. Here the CDR3 reads CASSLAAGGRSYNEQFF. The DNA of the CDR3 is TGTGCCAGCAGCTTAGCCGCAGGCGGACGCTCCTACAATGAGCAGTTCTTC.